Following are 11 T cell receptor beta chains from one sample sequenced in a study of CDR3 diversity in severe acne (dated 2019 in TCRdb). The library was generated by PCR. The run used an Illumina HiSeq 2000. TCRdb passed the public sequencing reads through fastp at Q25 and MiXCR, retaining productive beta sequences. Identical CDR3 proteins give one entry, which carries the most common genes and DNA. The sample data list roughly 100,000 distinct CDR3 sequences, and 51% of these were observed just once. Of the sample, roughly an eighth is held by the ten largest clones. Sequencing used blood. The receptors stem from a male donor with acne.

This sequence joins TRBV7-3 and TRBJ2-5; D is possibly TRBD1 or TRBD2 (6 bases each). V shed 3 bases and J shed 5 bases, with 16 bases lying between them. The CDR3 runs 15 residues. The germline V gene encodes CDR1 SGHTA and CDR2 FQGTGA. The CDR3 DNA reads as TGTGCCAGCAGCTTTGATGCAGGGGACTGGGAGACCCAGTACTTC. Translated, it gives CASSFDAGDWETQYF. The whole variable domain, remainder taken from reference TRBV7-3 and TRBJ2-5, is GAGVSQTPSNKVTEKGKYVELRCDPISGHTALYWYRQSLGQGPEFLIYFQGTGAADDSGLPNDRFFAVRPEGSVSTLKIQRTERGDSAVYLCASSFDAGDWETQYFGPGTRLLVL.

This rearrangement joins TRBV10-3 to TRBJ2-3, with D unclear. V was pared by 0 bases and J by 4 bases, with 14 bases between. From germline, CDR1 is ENHRY and CDR2 SYGVKD. The CDR3 loop spans 16 amino acids. This CDR3 reads CAISESVGFGADTQYF. In nucleotides, the CDR3 is TGTGCCATCAGTGAGTCGGTGGGGTTCGGTGCAGATACGCAGTATTTT.

Of note for this clonotype: A much larger clone differs from this one at a single base, so this may be a read error. The chain links TRBV7-9 to TRBJ2-5; D call uncertain. Germline V gene data show CDR1 as SEHNR and CDR2 as FQNEAQ (reference sequence). The CDR3 is made up of 14 amino acids. The ends were cut back, 0 bases at V and 3 bases at J, with 8 bases in the middle. CDR3 residues: CASSLAPGEETQYF. The CDR3 nucleotides read TGTGCCAGCAGCTTAGCCCCCGGAGAAGAGACCCAGTACTTC.

Only a few counts were recorded for this clonotype. The chain couples TRBV24-1 to TRBJ2-7, with TRBD2 matching over 8 bases. From germline, CDR1 is KGHDR and CDR2 SFDVKD. This CDR3 contains 13 residues. Trimming at V came to 3 bases and at J to 7 bases, leaving 4 bases not matched to a gene. CDR3 DNA sequence: TGTGCCACCAGTGATATGCCGGGAGGGGAGCAGTACTTC. Translation: CATSDMPGGEQYF.

This clonotype was seen only a few times. This chain uses TRBV9 with TRBJ2-5, with D perhaps being TRBD1 or TRBD2 (7 bases each). The V and J ends lost 7 bases and 0 bases respectively, with 16 bases between them. The CDR3 extends over 15 amino acids. Per the germline V gene, CDR1 is SGDLS and CDR2 is YYNGEE. The CDR3 sequence: CASDPGGGNQETQYF. The CDR3 DNA is TGTGCCAGCGATCCAGGGGGGGGGAACCAAGAGACCCAGTACTTC.

The CDR3 DNA reads as TGCAGTGCTAGGGGACTAGCGGGAGATGAGGCCGGGGCCTATGGCTACACCTTC. This codes for CSARGLAGDEAGAYGYTF. The chain uses TRBV20-1 and TRBJ1-2; tentatively, D is TRBD1 (5 bases). The CDR3 extends over 18 amino acids. The germline V and J ends were trimmed by 3 bases and 4 bases, with 27 bases remaining between them. Per germline, CDR1 DFQATT and CDR2 SNEGSKA (reference sequence).

This clonotype was recorded at least ten times. The chain is built from TRBV7-8 and TRBJ2-7; 12 positions agree with TRBD1. V shed 5 bases, J shed 4 bases, and the junction held 9 bases outside the gene matches. CDR3 length: 16 residues. In germline, CDR1 is SGHVS, CDR2 FQNEAQ. The CDR3, as DNA: TGTGCCAGCAGCACCAACCCGGGACAGGGGGCTTACGAGCAGTACTTC. Amino acid sequence: CASSTNPGQGAYEQYF.

The chain recombines TRBV5-6 with TRBJ1-1; D gene uncertain. Trimming left V 2 bases short and J 3 bases short, with 11 bases between. Germline CDR1 and CDR2: SGHDT and YYEEEE. CDR3 length: 14 residues. CDR3 loop: CASSFTTGDTEAFF. DNA of the CDR3: TGTGCCAGCAGCTTTACGACTGGGGACACTGAAGCTTTCTTT.

The CDR3 region has the DNA TGTGCCACCAGTGATGCGGACGGAGTCAACTATGGCTACACCTTC. Residues: CATSDADGVNYGYTF. The chain combines TRBV24-1 with TRBJ1-2; D ambiguous. Trimming left V 3 bases short and J 2 bases short, with 12 bases between. The CDR3 runs to 15 residues. CDR1 is KGHDR and CDR2 is SFDVKD in the germline V gene.

Of note for this clonotype: The junction does not match germline at one end; this may be a read error. J is TRBJ1-4 and V is TRBV28; tentatively, D is TRBD1 (5 bases). The CDR3 has 13 residues. Germline loops: CDR1 MDHEN, CDR2 SYDVKM. The CDR3 sequence: CASRRRGEGKLLF. CDR3 DNA sequence: TGTGCCAGCAGGAGACGGGGGGAAGGAAAACTGTTGTTT.

As concerns this clonotype: A much larger clone differs by one base, so this may be a read error. The chain joins TRBV14 to TRBJ2-7, with TRBD2 identical over 7 bases. CDR3 size: 14 residues. The junction had 11 bases not matched to a gene; V was cut back by 0 bases and J by 12 bases. Germline lookup yields CDR1 SGHDN and CDR2 FVKESK. The CDR3 DNA reads TGTGCCAGCAGCCAAGAGGGGGGGACCGACATATCGTACTTC. Translating gives CASSQEGGTDISYF.